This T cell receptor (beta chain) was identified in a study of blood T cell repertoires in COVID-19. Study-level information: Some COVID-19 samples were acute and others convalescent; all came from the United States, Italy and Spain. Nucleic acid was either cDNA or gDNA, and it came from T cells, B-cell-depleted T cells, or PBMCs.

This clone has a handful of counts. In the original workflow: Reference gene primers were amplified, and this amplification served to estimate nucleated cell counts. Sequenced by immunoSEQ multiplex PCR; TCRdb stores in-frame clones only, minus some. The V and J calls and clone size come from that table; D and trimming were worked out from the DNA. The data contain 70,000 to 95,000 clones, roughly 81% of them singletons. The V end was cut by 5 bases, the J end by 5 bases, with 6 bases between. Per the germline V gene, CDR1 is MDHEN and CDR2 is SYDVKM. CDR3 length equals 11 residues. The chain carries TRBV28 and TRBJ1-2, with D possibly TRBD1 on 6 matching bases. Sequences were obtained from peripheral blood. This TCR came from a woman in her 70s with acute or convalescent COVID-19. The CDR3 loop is CASSQGYGYTF. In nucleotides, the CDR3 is TGTGCCAGCAGTCAGGGGTATGGCTACACCTTC.